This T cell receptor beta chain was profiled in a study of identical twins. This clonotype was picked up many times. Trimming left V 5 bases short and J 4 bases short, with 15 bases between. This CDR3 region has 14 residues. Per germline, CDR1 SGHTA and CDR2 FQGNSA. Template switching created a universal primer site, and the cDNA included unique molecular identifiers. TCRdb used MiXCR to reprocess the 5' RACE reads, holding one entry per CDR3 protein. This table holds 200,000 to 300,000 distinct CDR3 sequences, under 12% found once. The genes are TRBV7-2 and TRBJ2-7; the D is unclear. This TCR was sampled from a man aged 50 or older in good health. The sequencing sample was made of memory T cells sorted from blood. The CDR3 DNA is TGTGCCAGCAGCCAAGGAAGAAACGGGTACGAGCAGTACTTC. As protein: CASSQGRNGYEQYF.